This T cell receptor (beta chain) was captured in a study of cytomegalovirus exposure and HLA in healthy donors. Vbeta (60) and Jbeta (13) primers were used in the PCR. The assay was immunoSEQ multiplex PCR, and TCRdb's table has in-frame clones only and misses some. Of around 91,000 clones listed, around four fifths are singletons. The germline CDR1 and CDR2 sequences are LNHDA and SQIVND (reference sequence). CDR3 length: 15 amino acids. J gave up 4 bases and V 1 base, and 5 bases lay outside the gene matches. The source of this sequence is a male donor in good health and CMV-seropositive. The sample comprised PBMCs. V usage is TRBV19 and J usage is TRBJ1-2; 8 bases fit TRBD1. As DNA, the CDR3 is TGTGCCAGTAGTATAGCCCTCGACAGGGGCTATGGCTACACCTTC. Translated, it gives CASSIALDRGYGYTF.